The clone carrying this T cell receptor (beta chain) was found many times. V lost 1 base to trimming and J lost 0 bases; unmatched junction nucleotides: 3. The CDR3 length is 18 residues. In germline, CDR1 is SGHTA, CDR2 FQGNSA. This entry comes from a study of neurological immune-mediated disorders. As for time point: longitudinal time-point 3. The unsorted libraries originated from 2 million PBMCs kept at -80 C. The cDNA came from 5'RACE with 10-nucleotide random UMIs. TCRdb ran MiXCR on the 5' RACE reads and lists one entry per CDR3 protein. The sample lists tens of thousands of distinct CDR3 sequences; roughly an eighth were seen once.

Sequencing was performed on PBMCs. The chain combines TRBV7-2 with TRBJ2-3; 14 nucleotides line up with TRBD2. This receptor was taken from a male donor with HTLV-1-associated myelopathy (HAM/TSP). This CDR3 is CASSLVGTSGGSTDTQYF. The CDR3 nucleotides are TGTGCCAGCAGCTTAGTGGGGACTAGCGGGGGTAGCACAGATACGCAGTATTTT.